This T cell receptor (beta chain) was documented in a study of blood T cell repertoires in COVID-19. J lost 2 bases, V lost 6 bases, and 6 bases had no gene match. Germline CDR1 and CDR2: MNHNY and SVGAGI (reference sequence). The CDR3 extends over 14 amino acids. Under the authors' procedure: Amplification with reference gene primers provided the estimates of nucleated cell counts. Repertoires were generated with immunoSEQ multiplex PCR, while TCRdb's copy carries only in-frame clones and drops some. V and J calls and clone size are those listed in that table; D and trimming were worked out from the DNA. This table holds about 210,000 clones, over 75% found once.

The chain links TRBV6-6 to TRBJ1-2, with TRBD1 matching over 7 bases. Sequencing was carried out using PBMCs or T cells enriched from blood (not recorded which). The sequence was collected from a man aged 30 to 39 with acute COVID-19. CDR3 protein: CASSFLDRNYGYTF. DNA for the CDR3: TGTGCCAGCAGCTTTTTGGACAGGAACTATGGCTACACCTTC.